This T cell receptor beta chain comes out of a study of T-cell memory formation after mild COVID-19. The CDR3 is made up of 12 amino acids. Trimming removed 6 bases from V and 6 bases from J; junction bases left unmatched: 4. Germline V CDR1 and CDR2: LGHDT, YNNKEL (reference sequence). TCRdb re-analysed the 5' RACE reads in MiXCR, keeping a single row per CDR3 protein. The table shows 550,000 to 650,000 distinct CDR3 sequences, with roughly 17% occurring only once. The chain carries TRBV3-1 and TRBJ2-7; 8 bases agree with TRBD1. This receptor was obtained from an adult woman who had mild COVID-19 (a few samples of this study predate the infection). Cell type and time point are not known. The sequencing sample was made of PBMCs or a T cell subset sorted from them (not recorded which). CDR3 in amino acids: CASRGTGGEQYF. CDR3 in DNA: TGTGCCAGCAGGGGAACAGGGGGCGAGCAGTACTTC.